What follows are 14 T cell receptor beta chains derived from one specimen sequenced in a study of CD8 T cells in Susac syndrome. Random hexamers primed reverse transcription of about 0.5 to 1 ug RNA. TCRdb re-called the immunoSEQ multiplex PCR reads with MiXCR, one entry per CDR3 protein. The sample shows about 200,000 distinct CDR3 sequences, 92% of them seen only once. Sequencing was performed on CD8+ T cells from PBMCs. These receptors were taken from a human donor with multiple sclerosis.

V and J are TRBV7-9 and TRBJ1-6, with D perhaps TRBD1 (5 bases). V lost 6 bases, J lost 9 bases, and 21 bases lay in between. The CDR3 consists of 16 residues. Germline loops: CDR1 SEHNR, CDR2 FQNEAQ (reference sequence). DNA of the CDR3: TGTGCCAGCAGGCCCCTGGGACCCCCAGAAGGTTCACCCCTCCACTTT. Translated, it gives CASRPLGPPEGSPLHF.

The chain uses TRBV15 and TRBJ1-4; 7 bases fit TRBD1. Germline CDR1 reads LNHNV; CDR2 reads YYDKDF (reference sequence). J was trimmed by 8 bases and V by 2 bases; bases with no gene match: 8. CDR3 length equals 15 residues. CDR3 coding DNA: TGTGCCACCAGCAGACCCGACAGGGCTGGGGAAAAACTGTTTTTT. Translation: CATSRPDRAGEKLFF.

This clonotype is a singleton in its sample. This sequence joins TRBV9 and TRBJ2-3; possible D gene TRBD2, 7 bases. The ends were cut back, 4 bases at V and 5 bases at J, with 20 bases in the middle. CDR1 is SGDLS and CDR2 is YYNGEE in the germline V gene. The CDR3 length is 16 residues. CDR3 residues: CASSPHGGPREDTQYF. CDR3 bases: TGTGCCAGCAGCCCTCACGGGGGGCCCCGTGAAGATACGCAGTATTTT.

The V gene is TRBV7-9, the J gene TRBJ1-1, with a possible D match to TRBD1 (6 bases). V shed 6 bases and J shed 0 bases, with 11 bases lying between them. Germline CDR1 and CDR2: SEHNR and FQNEAQ (reference sequence). The CDR3 is 14 amino acids. For the CDR3, the DNA is TGTGCCAGCAGATCGGGACAAATGAACACTGAAGCTTTCTTT. This gives the protein CASRSGQMNTEAFF.

J is TRBJ1-2 and V is TRBV6-5; possible D gene TRBD1, 6 bases. The V gene's germline CDR1 is MNHEY and CDR2 SVGAGI. The CDR3 sequence is 15 residues long. V gave up 6 bases and J gave up 6 bases, with 20 bases separating them. The CDR3 is CASSHSEGEGDGYTF. The CDR3 coding sequence is TGTGCCAGCAGCCACTCGGAGGGGGAGGGCGATGGCTACACCTTC.

The gene calls are TRBV28 and TRBJ2-5; D uncertain. Trimming removed 6 bases from V and 2 bases from J, with 16 bases in between. Germline CDR1 MDHEN, CDR2 SYDVKM. This CDR3 has 15 residues. The CDR3 spells CASSTRGRIQETQYF. CDR3 coding DNA: TGTGCCAGCAGCACCCGTGGCCGGATTCAAGAGACCCAGTACTTC.

This rearrangement joins TRBV4-1 to TRBJ2-7; TRBD2 is a possible D gene (6 bases). Per germline, CDR1 MGHRA and CDR2 YSYEKL. With 3 bases removed from V and 0 bases from J, the gap between germline ends came to 18 bases. There are 17 residues in the CDR3. CDR3 in amino acids: CASSHTQGGAISYEQYF. The CDR3 bases are TGCGCCAGCAGCCACACCCAGGGAGGCGCCATCTCCTACGAGCAGTACTTC.

J is TRBJ2-1 and V is TRBV7-9; D is unresolved. The V end lost 1 base, the J end lost 0 bases, and 13 bases lay between the germline ends. In germline, CDR1 is SEHNR, CDR2 FQNEAQ (reference sequence). This CDR3 spans 17 amino acids. CDR3 coding DNA: TGTGCCAGCAGCTTAGAATCGACACTCAGCTCCTACAATGAGCAGTTCTTC. It codes for CASSLESTLSSYNEQFF. Full variable domain (outside the CDR3, taken from reference TRBV7-9 and TRBJ2-1): DTGVSQNPRHKITKRGQNVTFRCDPISEHNRLYWYRQTLGQGPEFLTYFQNEAQLEKSRLLSDRFSAERPKGSFSTLEIQRTEQGDSAMYLCASSLESTLSSYNEQFFGPGTRLTVL.

As DNA, the CDR3 is TGTGCCAGCAGCTTAGTACTGCAGGGTCTTGATGCTTTCTTT. This sequence encodes CASSLVLQGLDAFF. The chain joins TRBV7-2 to TRBJ1-1, with D possibly matching TRBD1 (5 bases). Germline CDR1 is SGHTA and CDR2 is FQGNSA. V was trimmed by 1 base and J by 11 bases, leaving 17 bases between them. The CDR3 runs to 14 residues.

This chain joins TRBV5-6 and TRBJ2-1; D unclear. CDR1 and CDR2 (germline): SGHDT, YYEEEE. CDR3 size: 13 residues. V was trimmed by 3 bases and J by 3 bases, leaving 7 bases between them. CDR3 amino acids: CASSWTYYNEQFF. The CDR3 DNA reads as TGTGCCAGCAGCTGGACCTACTACAATGAGCAGTTCTTC.

The CDR3 bases are TGTGCCAGCAGATCATACAGGGTCGGGCTCTATGGCTACACCTTC. Translation: CASRSYRVGLYGYTF. The chain couples TRBV12-3 or TRBV12-4 to TRBJ1-2, with D perhaps TRBD1 (6 bases). Trimming removed 6 bases at V and 4 bases at J, with 18 bases between. CDR3 length: 15 residues.

This chain links TRBV7-9 with TRBJ2-7; TRBD2 agrees at 9 bases. Losses at the gene ends were 5 bases for V and 5 bases for J; bases not matched to a gene: 10. Germline V gene data show CDR1 as SEHNR and CDR2 as FQNEAQ (reference sequence). CDR3 length: 15 residues. CDR3 sequence (DNA): TGTGCCAGCAGCCTGACTAGCGGTAACGACGACGAGCAGTACTTC. Translated: CASSLTSGNDDEQYF.

The chain couples TRBV9 to TRBJ1-3, with 9 positions matching TRBD1. Trimming removed 0 bases from V and 4 bases from J; junction bases left unmatched: 2. CDR1 and CDR2 from the germline V gene are SGDLS and YYNGEE. The CDR3 sequence is 15 residues long. The CDR3 DNA reads as TGTGCCAGCAGCGTAGAAGGGACAGGGGGAAACACCATATATTTT. Translating it yields CASSVEGTGGNTIYF.

V gene TRBV12-5 combines with J gene TRBJ2-3; D unclear. This CDR3 has 15 residues. V lost 5 bases, J lost 0 bases, and 12 bases lay in between. Germline CDR1 reads LGHNT; CDR2 reads FRNRAP. CDR3 sequence (DNA): TGTGCTAGTGGTCCATTTCCACGTAGCACAGATACGCAGTATTTT. It translates to CASGPFPRSTDTQYF.